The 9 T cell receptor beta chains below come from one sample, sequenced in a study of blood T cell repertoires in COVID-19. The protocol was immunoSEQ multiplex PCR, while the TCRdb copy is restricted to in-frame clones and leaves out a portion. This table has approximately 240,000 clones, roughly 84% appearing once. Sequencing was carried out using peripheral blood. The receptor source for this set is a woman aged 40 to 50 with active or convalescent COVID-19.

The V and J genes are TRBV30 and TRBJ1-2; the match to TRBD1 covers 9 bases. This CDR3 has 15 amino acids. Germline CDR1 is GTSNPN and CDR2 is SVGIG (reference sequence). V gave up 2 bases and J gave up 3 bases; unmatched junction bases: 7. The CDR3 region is CAWSLGRTGDYGYTF. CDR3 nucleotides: TGTGCCTGGAGTTTGGGCAGGACAGGGGACTATGGCTACACCTTC.

The CDR3 sequence is CASSTTGGTEQFF. As DNA, the CDR3 is TGTGCCAGTAGTACTACAGGGGGCACTGAGCAGTTCTTC. V is TRBV19 and J is TRBJ2-1; 9 bases are a match to TRBD1. This CDR3 has 13 amino acids. Per germline, CDR1 LNHDA and CDR2 SQIVND (reference sequence). The junction had 4 bases not matched to a gene; V was cut back by 4 bases and J by 9 bases. The whole variable domain, filled in from reference TRBV19 and TRBJ2-1, reads DGGITQSPKYLFRKEGQNVTLSCEQNLNHDAMYWYRQDPGQGLRLIYYSQIVNDFQKGDIAEGYSVSREKKESFPLTVTSAQKNPTAFYLCASSTTGGTEQFFGPGTRLTVL.

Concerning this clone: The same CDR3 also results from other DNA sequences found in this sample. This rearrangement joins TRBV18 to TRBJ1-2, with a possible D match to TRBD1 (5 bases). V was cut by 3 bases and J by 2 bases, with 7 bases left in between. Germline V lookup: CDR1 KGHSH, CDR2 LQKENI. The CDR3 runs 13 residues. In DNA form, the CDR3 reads TGTGCCAGCTCACCCTCAGGGAACTATGGCTACACCTTC. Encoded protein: CASSPSGNYGYTF.

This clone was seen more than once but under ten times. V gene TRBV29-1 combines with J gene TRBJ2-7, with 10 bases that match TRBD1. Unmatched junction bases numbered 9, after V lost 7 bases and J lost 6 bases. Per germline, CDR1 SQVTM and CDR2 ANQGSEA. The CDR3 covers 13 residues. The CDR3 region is CSGGQGHASEQYF. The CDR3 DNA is TGCAGCGGGGGACAGGGGCATGCTTCCGAGCAGTACTTC.

This chain's CDR3 is CASSVAGGAGELFF. Here the CDR3 DNA reads TGTGCCAGCAGCGTAGCTGGGGGCGCCGGGGAGCTGTTTTTT. The rearrangement joins TRBV9 to TRBJ2-2; D may be TRBD1 (6 bases). V lost 0 bases to trimming and J lost 6 bases, with 9 bases between them. Germline V gene lookup returns CDR1 SGDLS and CDR2 YYNGEE. This CDR3 is 14 amino acids long.

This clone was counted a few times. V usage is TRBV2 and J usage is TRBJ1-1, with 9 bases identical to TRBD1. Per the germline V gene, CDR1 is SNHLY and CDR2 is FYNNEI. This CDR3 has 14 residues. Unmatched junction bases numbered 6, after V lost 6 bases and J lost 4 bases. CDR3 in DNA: TGTGCCAGCAGACTGGGACAGGGAGGCACTGAAGCTTTCTTT. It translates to CASRLGQGGTEAFF.

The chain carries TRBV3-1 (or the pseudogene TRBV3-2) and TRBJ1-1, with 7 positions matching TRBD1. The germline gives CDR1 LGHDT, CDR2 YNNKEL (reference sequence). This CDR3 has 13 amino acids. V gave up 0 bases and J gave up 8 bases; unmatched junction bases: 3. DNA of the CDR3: TGTGCCAGCAGCCAAGATAGGGGACAGGAAGCTTTCTTT. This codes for CASSQDRGQEAFF.

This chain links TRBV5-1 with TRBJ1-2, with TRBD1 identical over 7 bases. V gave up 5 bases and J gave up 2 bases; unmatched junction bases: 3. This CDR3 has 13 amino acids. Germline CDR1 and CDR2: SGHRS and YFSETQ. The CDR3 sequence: CASSSQGNYGYTF. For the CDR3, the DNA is TGCGCCAGCAGTTCACAGGGGAACTATGGCTACACCTTC.

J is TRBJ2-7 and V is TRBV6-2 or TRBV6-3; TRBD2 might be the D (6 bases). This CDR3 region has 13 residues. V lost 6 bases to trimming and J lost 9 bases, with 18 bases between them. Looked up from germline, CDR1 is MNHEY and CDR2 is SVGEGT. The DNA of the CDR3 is TGTGCCAGCAGCTCCGGGGGAAGGCTCCGGCAGTACTTC. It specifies CASSSGGRLRQYF.